The rows below give T cell receptor beta chains drawn from one sample of a study of T cell responses to AZD1222 COVID-19 vaccine. The repertoire was sequenced with immunoSEQ multiplex PCR; TCRdb's copy has only in-frame clones and lacks some. The data show roughly 130,000 clones, 80% to 95% seen once. This material consisted of peripheral blood, taken on day 0 of AZD1222 vaccination. These receptors came from an adult in good health. CDR3s include the opening cysteine and the closing phenylalanine or tryptophan. A D gene is named only where the DNA matches it firmly. Some rows have no size entry. The others give once, few or many, or a class for an expanded clone.

d_call	clone_size	j_call	v_call	cdr3_aa	cdr3_nt
TRBD1	NA	TRBJ1-2	TRBV5-4	CASSLRDRGPHTF	TGTGCCAGCAGCCTCCGGGACAGGGGGCCCCACACCTTC
TRBD1	NA	TRBJ2-1	TRBV5-4	CASGSGQGFDEQFF	TGTGCCAGCGGTTCCGGACAGGGCTTCGATGAGCAGTTCTTC
TRBD1	NA	TRBJ2-7	TRBV5-5	CASRPGTGGSEQYF	TGTGCCAGCAGACCCGGGACAGGGGGTTCCGAGCAGTACTTC
NA	NA	TRBJ1-4	TRBV28	CAKQAKGKGINEKLFF	TGTGCCAAACAAGCCAAAGGCAAAGGGATTAATGAAAAACTGTTTTTT
TRBD2	once	TRBJ2-3	TRBV11-2	CASSLNLAGGTDTQYF	TGTGCCAGCAGCTTAAATCTAGCGGGCGGGACAGATACGCAGTATTTT
NA	few	TRBJ1-4	TRBV28	CASSLRDGTNEKLFF	TGTGCCAGCAGTTTAAGGGATGGGACTAATGAAAAACTGTTTTTT
TRBD2	NA	TRBJ2-7	TRBV19	CASSKGGRSYEQYF	TGTGCCAGTAGTAAGGGCGGGAGGTCCTACGAGCAGTACTTC
NA	NA	TRBJ1-2	TRBV5-4	CASSLEGGYGYTF	TGTGCCAGCAGCTTGGAAGGCGGCTATGGCTACACCTTC
NA	few	TRBJ2-5	TRBV3-1/TRBV3-2	CASSQDRGETQYF	TGTGCCAGCAGCCAAGATCGGGGAGAGACCCAGTACTTC
NA	NA	TRBJ1-6	TRBV7-3	CASSAGQFYSPLHF	TGTGCCAGCAGCGCGGGACAATTTTACTCACCCCTCCACTTT
NA	NA	TRBJ2-3	TRBV7-9	CASSLDPSGRGDTQYF	TGTGCCAGCAGCTTGGACCCTAGCGGAAGGGGGGATACGCAGTATTTT
NA	NA	TRBJ1-6	TRBV6-5	CASSSTRLTLHF	TGTGCCAGCAGTTCGACGAGGCTCACCCTCCACTTT
NA	NA	TRBJ2-7	TRBV10-1	CASSPQGRWWEQYF	TGCGCCAGCAGTCCACAGGGACGTTGGTGGGAGCAGTACTTC
NA	NA	TRBJ2-3	TRBV28	CASSRRGDTQYF	TGTGCCAGCAGCCGTCGCGGGGATACGCAGTATTTT
NA	NA	TRBJ1-3	TRBV11-1	CASSLVPGGNTIYF	TGTGCCAGCAGCTTAGTGCCAGGAGGCAACACCATATATTTT
TRBD2	NA	TRBJ2-7	TRBV3-1/TRBV3-2	CASSHVRGGVYEQYF	TGTGCCAGCAGCCATGTCCGGGGAGGGGTCTACGAGCAGTACTTC
NA	NA	TRBJ2-2	TRBV6-5	CASTYLLRGSELFF	TGTGCCAGCACCTATCTACTAAGGGGGAGCGAGCTGTTTTTT
NA	NA	TRBJ2-1	TRBV30	CAWSGGGHRGRLF	TGTGCCTGGAGTGGGGGGGGCCACCGGGGTCGGCTCTTC
NA	NA	TRBJ1-1	TRBV28	CASSLEGEAFF	TGTGCCAGCAGTTTGGAAGGTGAAGCTTTCTTT
TRBD2	NA	TRBJ2-1	TRBV6-4	CASSDVAGEHNEQFF	TGTGCCAGCAGTGACGTAGCGGGGGAGCATAATGAGCAGTTCTTC
NA	NA	TRBJ2-7	TRBV12-3/TRBV12-4	CASSKAGPVQYF	TGTGCCAGCAGCAAAGCAGGGCCTGTACAGTACTTC
NA	NA	TRBJ1-3	TRBV9	CASSQGWGAGNTIYF	TGTGCCAGCAGCCAAGGGTGGGGGGCTGGAAACACCATATATTTT
TRBD1	NA	TRBJ1-6	TRBV7-2	CASSLARGDSPLHF	TGTGCCAGCAGCTTAGCCAGGGGGGATTCACCCCTCCACTTT
NA	NA	TRBJ1-5	TRBV6-4	CASRDTGKPQHF	TGTGCCAGCAGGGATACAGGGAAGCCCCAGCATTTT
NA	NA	TRBJ2-2	TRBV5-1	CASSSVRGTNTGELFF	TGCGCCAGCAGCTCGGTGAGGGGGACGAACACCGGGGAGCTGTTTTTT
TRBD2	NA	TRBJ2-7	TRBV6-4	CASRILAGNRTYEQYF	TGTGCCAGCAGGATTCTAGCGGGCAACCGGACCTACGAGCAGTACTTC
NA	once	TRBJ1-1	TRBV9	CASSPRTKEAFF	TGTGCCAGCAGCCCACGGACGAAGGAAGCTTTCTTT
NA	NA	TRBJ1-2	TRBV6-5	CASSFAGTKGYTF	TGTGCCAGCAGCTTCGCCGGGACAAAAGGCTACACCTTC
TRBD2	NA	TRBJ2-5	TRBV2	CASSEGLALQETQYF	TGTGCCAGCAGTGAGGGACTAGCACTCCAAGAGACCCAGTACTTC
NA	NA	TRBJ2-1	TRBV6-2/TRBV6-3	CASSYAAIEQFF	TGTGCCAGCAGTTACGCGGCAATTGAGCAGTTCTTC
NA	NA	TRBJ2-4	TRBV7-8	CASSLAGRPRQYF	TGTGCCAGCAGCTTAGCGGGGAGACCGAGGCAGTACTTC
TRBD1	once	TRBJ1-3	TRBV28	CASSFIQGASGNTIYF	TGTGCCAGCAGTTTTATTCAGGGGGCGTCTGGAAACACCATATATTTT
TRBD1	NA	TRBJ2-7	TRBV24-1	CATSEGQGHYEQYF	TGTGCCACCAGTGAGGGACAGGGGCACTACGAGCAGTACTTC
NA	NA	TRBJ2-6	TRBV19	CATSGANVLTF	TGTGCCACCTCTGGGGCCAACGTCCTGACTTTC
NA	NA	TRBJ1-5	TRBV6-5	CASSYFPNQPQHF	TGTGCCAGCAGTTATTTCCCGAATCAGCCCCAGCATTTT
NA	NA	TRBJ1-5	TRBV28	CATGQLNNQPQHF	TGTGCCACCGGACAGCTTAATAATCAGCCCCAGCATTTT
TRBD1	NA	TRBJ1-1	TRBV3-1/TRBV3-2	CASSWGDRDAEAFF	TGTGCCAGCAGCTGGGGGGACAGGGACGCTGAAGCTTTCTTT
NA	NA	TRBJ1-6	TRBV4-3	CASSQALGTKSPLHF	TGCGCCAGCAGCCAAGCGTTGGGGACCAAATCACCCCTCCACTTT
NA	NA	TRBJ1-3	TRBV19	CASSIDGGNTIYF	TGTGCCAGTAGTATAGACGGCGGAAACACCATATATTTT
NA	NA	TRBJ1-1	TRBV11-2	CASSFPWAINTEAFF	TGTGCCAGCAGCTTTCCATGGGCCATAAACACTGAAGCTTTCTTT
NA	NA	TRBJ2-2	TRBV15	CATSRGLATHTGELFF	TGTGCCACCAGCAGAGGCCTAGCGACCCACACCGGGGAGCTGTTTTTT
NA	NA	TRBJ1-2	TRBV4-1	CASSQAASSYGYTF	TGCGCCAGCAGCCAAGCCGCTTCAAGCTATGGCTACACCTTC
TRBD2	NA	TRBJ2-1	TRBV27	CASSFGLADNEQFF	TGTGCCAGCAGTTTCGGGCTAGCGGACAATGAGCAGTTCTTC
NA	once	TRBJ2-3	TRBV7-3	CASSPLPRGRTDTQYF	TGTGCCAGCAGCCCACTACCCCGGGGGCGCACAGATACGCAGTATTTT
TRBD1	NA	TRBJ1-2	TRBV18	CASSLGQVQVGGYTF	TGTGCCAGCTCACTAGGACAGGTGCAGGTGGGAGGCTACACCTTC
TRBD1	NA	TRBJ2-6	TRBV4-2	CASSQVRTGGSGANVLTF	TGTGCCAGCAGCCAAGTCCGGACAGGGGGCTCTGGGGCCAACGTCCTGACTTTC
NA	NA	TRBJ1-1	TRBV11-3	CASSLARGLEAFF	TGTGCCAGCAGCTTGGCTCGGGGACTTGAAGCTTTCTTT
NA	few	TRBJ2-3	TRBV6-5	CASSLGGLGTDTQYF	TGTGCCAGCAGTTTAGGGGGTCTGGGAACAGATACGCAGTATTTT